A single sample is the source of the 15 T cell receptor beta chains below, sequenced in a study of identical twins. TCRdb itself ran the 5' RACE reads through MiXCR, one entry per CDR3 protein. The sample records roughly 750,000 distinct CDR3 sequences, 21% being singletons. These records were also assigned to another study, of T cells expressing NK-cell markers.

Sample: PBMCs. The receptors were sampled from a young woman in good health.

The rearrangement uses TRBV27 and TRBJ2-2; TRBD2 is a possible D gene (5 bases). CDR1 is MNHEY and CDR2 is SMNVEV in the germline V gene (reference sequence). The CDR3 runs to 15 residues. The germline V and J ends were trimmed by 6 bases and 5 bases, with 16 bases remaining between them. The CDR3 here is CASSPSPKWTGELFF. The DNA of the CDR3 is TGTGCCAGCAGCCCTAGCCCTAAGTGGACCGGGGAGCTGTTTTTT.

The J gene is TRBJ2-5, the V gene TRBV5-6; 11 nucleotides agree with TRBD2. The CDR3 sequence is 17 residues long. V lost 0 bases, J lost 0 bases, and 4 bases stayed unmatched. The germline CDR1 and CDR2 sequences are SGHDT and YYEEEE. This chain's CDR3 is CASSLVRTSGYQETQYF. CDR3 nucleotides: TGTGCCAGCAGCTTGGTCCGGACTAGCGGGTACCAAGAGACCCAGTACTTC. Full variable domain (outside the CDR3, taken from reference TRBV5-6 and TRBJ2-5): DAGVTQSPTHLIKTRGQQVTLRCSPKSGHDTVSWYQQALGQGPQFIFQYYEEEERQRGNFPDRFSGHQFPNYSSELNVNALLLGDSALYLCASSLVRTSGYQETQYFGPGTRLLVL.

This clonotype has just a few counts. The chain uses TRBV4-3 and TRBJ2-3; 7 bases map to TRBD2. Germline V gives CDR1 LGHNA, CDR2 YSLEER. Trimming removed 5 bases from V and 3 bases from J; junction bases left unmatched: 8. This CDR3 has 15 residues. The CDR3 region has the DNA TGCGCCAGCAGCTCCCAGCGGGATGAGACAGATACGCAGTATTTT. Encoded protein: CASSSQRDETDTQYF.

This clonotype was seen repeatedly, ten times or more. The J gene is TRBJ2-2, the V gene TRBV6-5; D is undetermined. CDR1 and CDR2 (germline): MNHEY, SVGAGI. CDR3 length: 12 amino acids. With 2 bases removed from V and 5 bases from J, the gap between germline ends came to 3 bases. The CDR3 here is CASSYGTGELFF. The CDR3 nucleotides read TGTGCCAGCAGTTACGGGACCGGGGAGCTGTTTTTT.

The V gene is TRBV27, the J gene TRBJ2-1, with 7 nucleotides matching TRBD2. CDR1 and CDR2 (germline): MNHEY, SMNVEV (reference sequence). There are 16 residues in the CDR3. J lost 3 bases, V lost 0 bases, and 5 bases had no gene match. In DNA, the CDR3 is TGTGCCAGCAGTTTATCCTGGGACTACCTCTACAATGAGCAGTTCTTC. Protein product: CASSLSWDYLYNEQFF.

In its sample, this clonotype was seen a few times. The V gene is TRBV20-1, the J gene TRBJ2-1; 15 nucleotides agree with TRBD2. Germline loops: CDR1 DFQATT, CDR2 SNEGSKA (reference sequence). The CDR3 has 17 amino acids. V lost 6 bases to trimming and J lost 6 bases; unmatched junction nucleotides: 12. CDR3 nucleotides: TGCAGTGCGAGCCACGGGACTAGCGGGAGGAGTCCCAATGAGCAGTTCTTC. Amino acids: CSASHGTSGRSPNEQFF.

This clonotype was counted between two and nine times. The chain joins TRBV4-3 to TRBJ2-7; the match to TRBD2 covers 10 bases. The CDR3 is made up of 16 amino acids. With V trimmed by 4 bases and J by 3 bases, 9 bases remained unmatched. The germline V gene encodes CDR1 LGHNA and CDR2 YSLEER. This chain's CDR3 is CASSPGTSDSFYEQYF. The DNA for the CDR3 is TGCGCCAGCAGCCCTGGGACTAGCGATTCCTTCTACGAGCAGTACTTC.

This clonotype was recorded a few times. The chain employs TRBV6-1 and TRBJ1-2; a weak D match, TRBD1 (6 bases). From germline, CDR1 is MNHNS and CDR2 SASEGT. Between the trimmed V and J ends, which lost 2 bases and 0 bases, there was a span of 13 bases. The CDR3 is made up of 16 amino acids. The CDR3 nucleotides read TGTGCCAGCAGTGAATGGGAGGGGGGGACTAACTATGGCTACACCTTC. It specifies CASSEWEGGTNYGYTF.

This clonotype has ten or more counts. This chain links TRBV7-2 with TRBJ2-7; TRBD1 aligns across 8 bases. The germline CDR1 and CDR2 sequences are SGHTA and FQGNSA. CDR3 length: 14 amino acids. With 5 bases clipped from V and 0 bases from J, the junction kept 3 bases outside the gene matches. The CDR3 reads CASSRDRGSYEQYF. The CDR3 DNA sequence: TGTGCCAGCAGCCGCGACAGGGGCTCCTACGAGCAGTACTTC.

About this clonotype itself: Germline and junction disagree at one end, which may indicate a read error. The J gene is TRBJ1-2, the V gene TRBV19; tentatively, D is TRBD1 (6 bases). The length of the CDR3 is 13 residues. CDR1 is LNHDA, CDR2 SQIVND, per germline (reference sequence). The DNA of the CDR3 is TGTACCAGTAAGGGGGGAATCAACTATGGCTACACCTTC. Residues: CTSKGGINYGYTF. Filled out from reference TRBV19 and TRBJ1-2, the complete variable domain reads DGGITQSPKYLFRKEGQNVTLSCEQNLNHDAMYWYRQDPGQGLRLIYYSQIVNDFQKGDIAEGYSVSREKKESFPLTVTSAQKNPTAFYLCTSKGGINYGYTFGSGTRLTVV.

This clonotype has more than one count but fewer than ten. The rearrangement links TRBV12-3 or TRBV12-4 to TRBJ1-4, with no clear D. The V and J ends lost 2 bases and 1 base respectively, with 5 bases between them. The CDR3 loop spans 14 amino acids. CDR3 sequence: CASSLRRTNEKLFF. CDR3 bases: TGTGCCAGCAGTTTACGGAGAACTAATGAAAAACTGTTTTTT.

This clonotype occurred a few times. The chain combines TRBV7-8 with TRBJ1-1, with a weak D call TRBD1 (5 bases). Germline V lookup: CDR1 SGHVS, CDR2 FQNEAQ. V gave up 1 base and J gave up 11 bases, with 14 bases separating them. This CDR3 is 13 amino acids long. The CDR3 DNA sequence: TGTGCCAGCAGCTTAGTCACAGGAAGCGGGGCTTTCTTT. Protein: CASSLVTGSGAFF.

This clonotype was detected many times. The rearrangement joins TRBV16 to TRBJ2-7, with a tentative D call TRBD1 (5 bases). Germline CDR1 is KGHSY and CDR2 is FQNENV. The CDR3 spans 14 residues. V was clipped by 0 bases and J by 2 bases, with 8 bases between them. CDR3 residues: CASSQSRRAYEQYF. The CDR3 DNA follows: TGTGCCAGCAGCCAATCGCGCAGGGCCTACGAGCAGTACTTC.

This clonotype was detected a few times. The V gene is TRBV20-1, the J gene TRBJ1-2; D remains unclear. This CDR3 is built from 14 residues. V dropped 6 bases and J dropped 2 bases, with 16 bases sitting between them. Germline V gives CDR1 DFQATT, CDR2 SNEGSKA (reference sequence). The CDR3 loop is CSAPREGGNYGYTF. The CDR3 nucleotides are TGCAGTGCGCCTAGGGAGGGTGGAAACTATGGCTACACCTTC.

The chain combines TRBV7-2 with TRBJ2-5; D gene uncertain. The CDR3 consists of 13 residues. Germline V gene data show CDR1 as SGHTA and CDR2 as FQGNSA. Trimming removed 3 bases at V and 3 bases at J, with 8 bases between. Here the CDR3 DNA reads TGTGCCAGCAGCTTCTGGACGGAAGAGACCCAGTACTTC. Amino acid sequence: CASSFWTEETQYF. Filled out from reference TRBV7-2 and TRBJ2-5, the complete variable domain reads GAGVSQSPSNKVTEKGKDVELRCDPISGHTALYWYRQSLGQGLEFLIYFQGNSAPDKSGLPSDRFSAERTGGSVSTLTIQRTQQEDSAVYLCASSFWTEETQYFGPGTRLLVL.